Listed here are 28 T cell receptor beta chains from one sample, sequenced in a study of shared clonotypes between healthy human individuals. Clones were sequenced by immunoSEQ multiplex PCR, and TCRdb holds only the in-frame ones, with some missing. Here the sample spans some 1.5 million clones, approximately 98% being singletons. The sample comprised naive CD4+ T cells sorted from blood. Subset noted: CD45RA+ positively selected. These receptors were taken from a man aged 30-40 years in good health.

V gene TRBV18 combines with J gene TRBJ2-7, with a weak D call TRBD2 (5 bases). Trimming took off 6 bases at V and 3 bases at J, with 15 bases between the two ends. This CDR3 has 14 residues. Germline CDR1 is KGHSH and CDR2 is LQKENI. CDR3 nucleotide sequence: TGTGCCAGCTCGACTGGACTCGGAAGCTACGAGCAGTACTTC. This encodes CASSTGLGSYEQYF. Drawing the rest from reference TRBV18 and TRBJ2-7, the complete variable domain is NAGVMQNPRHLVRRRGQEARLRCSPMKGHSHVYWYRQLPEEGLKFMVYLQKENIIDESGMPKERFSAEFPKEGPSILRIQQVVRGDSAAYFCASSTGLGSYEQYFGPGTRLTVT.

The chain recombines TRBV9 with TRBJ1-1, with unresolved D. Germline V CDR1 and CDR2: SGDLS, YYNGEE. V was shortened by 4 bases and J by 1 base, with 14 bases between the two germline ends. This CDR3 is built from 15 residues. CDR3 nucleotides: TGTGCCAGCAGCCCCGATCTTGCGGCGAACACTGAAGCTTTCTTT. Encoded protein: CASSPDLAANTEAFF.

As to this clone: Other DNA sequences in the same sample also yield this CDR3. This chain links TRBV9 with TRBJ1-1, with no clear D. Germline V gene data show CDR1 as SGDLS and CDR2 as YYNGEE. V lost 2 bases and J 2 bases, leaving 7 bases between the germline ends. CDR3 size: 13 residues. CDR3 bases: TGTGCCAGCAGCGTTACCGGTAACACTGAAGCTTTCTTT. Translating it yields CASSVTGNTEAFF.

The rearrangement links TRBV11-2 to TRBJ2-6, with D tentatively TRBD2 (5 bases). V was pared by 1 base and J by 0 bases, with 13 bases between. Germline lookup yields CDR1 SGHAT and CDR2 FQNNGV. The CDR3 is made up of 18 amino acids. The DNA for the CDR3 is TGTGCCAGCAGCTTAGTATTTGGACTGTACTCTGGGGCCAACGTCCTGACTTTC. Amino acid sequence: CASSLVFGLYSGANVLTF.

This clone is a singleton in its sample. This chain joins TRBV9 and TRBJ1-1; D gene uncertain. CDR1 is SGDLS, CDR2 YYNGEE, per germline. Trimming left V 3 bases short and J 5 bases short, with 29 bases between. The CDR3 covers 19 residues. This chain's CDR3 is CASSAQLSLPVTGKTEAFF. CDR3 nucleotide sequence: TGTGCCAGCAGCGCTCAGTTGTCCCTCCCGGTTACGGGAAAGACTGAAGCTTTCTTT.

The chain joins TRBV28 to TRBJ2-7; D may be TRBD1 (5 bases). Germline V gene sequence: CDR1 MDHEN, CDR2 SYDVKM. This CDR3 has 14 amino acids. V lost 2 bases and J 6 bases, leaving 14 bases between the germline ends. The CDR3 nucleotides are TGTGCCAGCAGTTTAGGTGGCAGGGTTTTCGAGCAGTACTTC. It codes for CASSLGGRVFEQYF.

V gene TRBV5-1 combines with J gene TRBJ1-3; 7 positions match TRBD1. V trimming: 3 bases; J trimming: 1 base; junction bases outside the gene matches: 7. CDR3 length equals 16 residues. CDR1 is SGHRS and CDR2 is YFSETQ in the germline V gene. In DNA form, the CDR3 reads TGCGCCAGCAGCTCGACAGGGACCAAATCTGGAAACACCATATATTTT. Amino acids: CASSSTGTKSGNTIYF.

V and J are TRBV2 and TRBJ2-3, with 13 bases aligning to TRBD2. The CDR3 spans 18 residues. The ends lost 5 bases at V and 2 bases at J; junction bases unmatched: 10. The V gene's germline CDR1 is SNHLY and CDR2 FYNNEI. The DNA of the CDR3 is TGTGCCAGCAGTTTTGGGCGACTAGCGGGAGGACTCACAGATACGCAGTATTTT. Its protein product is CASSFGRLAGGLTDTQYF. The variable domain in full, completed from reference TRBV2 and TRBJ2-3, reads EPEVTQTPSHQVTQMGQEVILRCVPISNHLYFYWYRQILGQKVEFLVSFYNNEISEKSEIFDDQFSVERPDGSNFTLKIRSTKLEDSAMYFCASSFGRLAGGLTDTQYFGPGTRLTVL.

The CDR3 DNA is TGTGCCAGCAGCATCCCGGGACAGGGTGTCAACGAGCAGTACTTC. Residues: CASSIPGQGVNEQYF. The rearrangement uses TRBV5-4 and TRBJ2-7, with 9 bases aligning to TRBD1. The CDR3 contains 15 residues. Germline V CDR1 and CDR2: SGHNT, YYREEE (reference sequence). V lost 4 bases, J lost 5 bases, and 10 bases stayed unmatched.

The V gene is TRBV6-5, the J gene TRBJ1-5; 7 bases are a match to TRBD1. The CDR3 covers 15 residues. The trim removed 0 bases at V and 5 bases at J, leaving 4 bases unmatched. Germline V gene sequence: CDR1 MNHEY, CDR2 SVGAGI. The CDR3 nucleotides are TGTGCCAGCAGTTACTCGGGACAGTTGGATCAGCCCCAGCATTTT. Its translation is CASSYSGQLDQPQHF.

This chain connects TRBV20-1 to TRBJ1-2; TRBD1 might be the D (6 bases). Trimming pared 8 bases from V and 6 bases from J, leaving 13 bases between. The CDR3 has 11 residues. Germline V gene data show CDR1 as DFQATT and CDR2 as SNEGSKA (reference sequence). The CDR3 is CSPRGGNGYTF. Here the CDR3 DNA reads TGCAGTCCGAGGGGGGGCAATGGCTACACCTTC.

This CDR3 reads CASSARPVSGSYNEQFF. CDR3 sequence (DNA): TGTGCCAGCAGCGCAAGGCCTGTCAGCGGGTCCTACAATGAGCAGTTCTTC. J is TRBJ2-1 and V is TRBV9; the D gene is possibly TRBD2 (6 bases). Trimming pared 3 bases from V and 1 base from J, leaving 17 bases between. The germline CDR1 and CDR2 sequences are SGDLS and YYNGEE. This CDR3 is built from 17 residues.

The V call is TRBV19, the J call TRBJ1-5, with D hard to call. Germline-derived CDR1 and CDR2 are LNHDA and SQIVND (reference sequence). The CDR3 runs to 14 residues. Trimming removed 0 bases at V and 0 bases at J, with 3 bases between. CDR3 loop: CASSIEVSNQPQHF. The CDR3 DNA follows: TGTGCCAGTAGTATAGAGGTTAGCAATCAGCCCCAGCATTTT.

With respect to this clone: Other DNA sequences in the sample encode the same CDR3. This chain joins TRBV7-2 and TRBJ2-1; 11 bases are shared with TRBD1. The junction had 1 base not matched to a gene; V was cut back by 5 bases and J by 7 bases. The CDR3 runs to 13 residues. CDR1 is SGHTA and CDR2 is FQGNSA in the germline V gene. The DNA of the CDR3 is TGTGCCAGCAGCCGGGACAGGGGGAATGAGCAGTTCTTC. Its protein is CASSRDRGNEQFF.

This clone was counted once. The genes are TRBV6-4 and TRBJ2-1, with a tentative D call TRBD2 (5 bases). Trimming shortened V by 0 bases and J by 10 bases, and 16 bases separated the two germline ends. The germline V gene encodes CDR1 MRHNA and CDR2 SNTAGT. CDR3 length: 15 residues. CDR3 DNA sequence: TGTGCCAGCAGTGACTCCTTGGCTAGCTTGGGCGAGCAGTTCTTC. This sequence encodes CASSDSLASLGEQFF.

This clone appeared once. The chain has TRBV28 and TRBJ1-5; 8 nucleotides agree with TRBD1. Germline CDR1 is MDHEN and CDR2 is SYDVKM. With V trimmed by 5 bases and J by 6 bases, 18 bases remained unmatched. The CDR3 is 18 amino acids. CDR3 in DNA: TGTGCCAGCAGTCCCTCCTTGTTCAGGGGGCCCCCGCGTCAGCCCCAGCATTTT. It specifies CASSPSLFRGPPRQPQHF.

The V and J genes are TRBV11-2 and TRBJ2-2; D uncertain. Looked up from germline, CDR1 is SGHAT and CDR2 is FQNNGV. Trimming pared 4 bases from V and 0 bases from J, leaving 12 bases between. CDR3 length equals 16 residues. CDR3 sequence: CASSSRPDPNTGELFF. In DNA, the CDR3 is TGTGCCAGCAGCTCTCGACCCGACCCGAACACCGGGGAGCTGTTTTTT.

The chain has TRBV9 and TRBJ2-3; 7 bases are shared with TRBD2. J was trimmed by 0 bases and V by 4 bases; bases with no gene match: 5. The CDR3 runs to 15 residues. Per the germline V gene, CDR1 is SGDLS and CDR2 is YYNGEE. CDR3 amino acids: CASSNPSGSTDTQYF. The CDR3, as DNA: TGTGCCAGCAGCAACCCTAGCGGAAGCACAGATACGCAGTATTTT.

The J gene is TRBJ2-2, the V gene TRBV5-1, with 9 bases identical to TRBD1. V trimming: 3 bases; J trimming: 5 bases; junction bases outside the gene matches: 11. The CDR3 covers 17 residues. Germline V gene lookup returns CDR1 SGHRS and CDR2 YFSETQ. The CDR3 DNA reads TGCGCCAGCAGCTCTCCGGGACAGGGTCTATTTACCGGGGAGCTGTTTTTT. This gives the protein CASSSPGQGLFTGELFF.

This clone has just one count. The chain links TRBV18 to TRBJ2-7; TRBD1 aligns across 8 bases. The germline V gene encodes CDR1 KGHSH and CDR2 LQKENI. J gave up 5 bases and V 3 bases, and 6 bases lay outside the gene matches. CDR3 length equals 14 residues. CDR3 bases: TGTGCCAGCTCACCCCTGGACAGGGAAAACGAGCAGTACTTC. It translates to CASSPLDRENEQYF.

The chain's CDR3 is CASSPRGGGYEQYF. Here the CDR3 DNA reads TGTGCCAGCAGCCCCCGGGGAGGGGGCTACGAGCAGTACTTC. V is TRBV7-3 and J is TRBJ2-7; D possibly corresponds to TRBD2 (7 bases). The CDR3 consists of 14 residues. Trimming cost V 5 bases and J 3 bases, with 14 bases left between them. Germline V gene sequence: CDR1 SGHTA, CDR2 FQGTGA.

This clone was recorded once. The chain combines TRBV11-2 with TRBJ1-1; unclear D gene. V was clipped by 3 bases and J by 1 base, with 12 bases between them. This CDR3 is 15 amino acids long. Germline CDR1 is SGHAT and CDR2 is FQNNGV. The CDR3 sequence: CASSFNLRANTEAFF. In DNA, the CDR3 is TGTGCCAGCAGCTTCAACTTAAGGGCGAACACTGAAGCTTTCTTT.

The V and J genes are TRBV19 and TRBJ2-2; tentative D call: TRBD1 (5 bases). Germline V lookup: CDR1 LNHDA, CDR2 SQIVND (reference sequence). The CDR3 consists of 13 residues. V was cut by 6 bases and J by 5 bases, with 10 bases left in between. CDR3: CASRTVGTGELFF. CDR3 nucleotide sequence: TGTGCCAGTAGGACAGTAGGAACCGGGGAGCTGTTTTTT. The full variable domain, with the rest looked up from reference TRBV19 and TRBJ2-2, is DGGITQSPKYLFRKEGQNVTLSCEQNLNHDAMYWYRQDPGQGLRLIYYSQIVNDFQKGDIAEGYSVSREKKESFPLTVTSAQKNPTAFYLCASRTVGTGELFFGEGSRLTVL.

This rearrangement joins TRBV9 to TRBJ1-1; 9 nucleotides agree with TRBD1. Trimming removed 0 bases from V and 4 bases from J; junction bases left unmatched: 4. The CDR3 runs 15 residues. The germline gives CDR1 SGDLS, CDR2 YYNGEE. The DNA for the CDR3 is TGTGCCAGCAGCGTAGCCCCGACAGGGGGCACTGAAGCTTTCTTT. It specifies CASSVAPTGGTEAFF.

The chain couples TRBV28 to TRBJ1-2; no definite D call. Deletions cut 2 bases from V and 10 bases from J, with 11 bases between. CDR1 MDHEN and CDR2 SYDVKM come from the germline V gene. The CDR3 covers 12 residues. DNA of the CDR3: TGTGCCAGCAGTTTAGCAGATCGTATCTACACCTTC. Its translation is CASSLADRIYTF.

On this clone itself: One junction end does not reproduce the germline sequence, and a read error may be involved. Other DNA sequences in the same sample also yield this CDR3. The chain joins TRBV18 to TRBJ2-3; 11 positions match TRBD2. Germline lookup yields CDR1 KGHSH and CDR2 LQKENI. The CDR3 consists of 16 residues. CDR3 bases: TGTGCCAGCTCGCCACTAGCGGGAGTTGGCACAGATACGCAGTATTTT. This sequence encodes CASSPLAGVGTDTQYF.

The chain links TRBV5-4 to TRBJ1-2; 8 bases agree with TRBD1. V dropped 0 bases and J dropped 5; count of bases not matched to a gene: 6. The CDR3 runs 15 residues. The V gene's germline CDR1 is SGHNT and CDR2 YYREEE (reference sequence). This chain's CDR3 is CASSLDPTGAYGYTF. Here the CDR3 DNA reads TGTGCCAGCAGCTTGGATCCGACAGGGGCGTATGGCTACACCTTC. Using reference TRBV5-4 and TRBJ1-2 for the parts outside the CDR3, the full variable domain is ETGVTQSPTHLIKTRGQQVTLRCSSQSGHNTVSWYQQALGQGPQFIFQYYREEENGRGNFPPRFSGLQFPNYSSELNVNALELDDSALYLCASSLDPTGAYGYTFGSGTRLTVV.

Here the CDR3 DNA reads TGTGCCAGCACTACCCGAGGGACAGGGGGAAACGAGCAGTACTTC. It yields the protein CASTTRGTGGNEQYF. The genes are TRBV6-1 and TRBJ2-7; the match to TRBD1 covers 11 bases. J gave up 5 bases and V 7 bases, and 10 bases lay outside the gene matches. Germline CDR1 and CDR2: MNHNS and SASEGT. The CDR3 covers 15 residues.